This T cell receptor (beta chain) was found in a study of CD8+CD57+ T cells in acquired aplastic anemia. Study information: Yields of DNA that came from sorted CD4+ and CD8+ cells averaged approximately 3.5 ug. The study obtained roughly 10 million reads on average for CD4+ cells from healthy donors. Study results and caveats: Patients and controls were found to share some 30 CD8+ CDR3 sequences. Levels of CD8+ Simpson's diversity were not significantly distinct in patients versus controls.

To note about this clonotype: Its antigen is currently unknown.

It was genomic DNA that served as the template for profiling TCR beta VDJ and CDR3. TCRdb reanalysed the reads using MiXCR and keeps one entry per CDR3 protein. In the table there are around 230,000 distinct CDR3 sequences, over 60% of which are singletons. Germline V gene lookup returns CDR1 KGHDR and CDR2 SFDVKD. Trimming cost V 3 bases and J 7 bases; bases outside gene matches: 11. The CDR3 consists of 17 residues. The clonotype was recovered from a human donor in good health. The sequencing sample was made of sorted CD4+, CD8+, or CD8+CD57+ T cells (not recorded which) from PBMCs. V and J are TRBV24-1 and TRBJ2-1; TRBD2 agrees at 10 bases. As DNA, the CDR3 is TGTGCCACCAGTGATGCTAGCGGGAGCTGGTTTATAAATGAGCAGTTCTTC. Residues: CATSDASGSWFINEQFF.